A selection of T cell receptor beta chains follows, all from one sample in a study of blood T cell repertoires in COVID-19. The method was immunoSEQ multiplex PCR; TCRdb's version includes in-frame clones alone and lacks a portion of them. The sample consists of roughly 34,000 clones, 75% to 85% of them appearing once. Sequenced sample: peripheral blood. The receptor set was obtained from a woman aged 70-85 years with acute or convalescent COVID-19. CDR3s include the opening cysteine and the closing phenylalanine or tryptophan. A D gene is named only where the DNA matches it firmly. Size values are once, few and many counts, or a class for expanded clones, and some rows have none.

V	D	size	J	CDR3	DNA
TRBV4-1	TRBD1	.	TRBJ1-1	CASSHEPGQGDTEAFF	TGCGCCAGCAGCCATGAACCGGGACAGGGAGACACTGAAGCTTTCTTT
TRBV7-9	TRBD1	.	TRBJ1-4	CASSLWTGAGEKLFF	TGTGCCAGCAGCTTGTGGACAGGGGCAGGGGAAAAACTGTTTTTT
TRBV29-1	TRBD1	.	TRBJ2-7	CSVVWTGVKYEQYF	TGCAGCGTTGTTTGGACAGGGGTAAAGTACGAGCAGTACTTC
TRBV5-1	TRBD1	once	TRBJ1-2	CASSLRPGQGYGYTF	TGCGCCAGCAGCCTTCGGCCGGGACAGGGGTATGGCTACACCTTC
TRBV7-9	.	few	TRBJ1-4	CASSPKGRGEEKLFF	TGTGCCAGCAGCCCCAAGGGCAGGGGTGAGGAAAAACTGTTTTTT
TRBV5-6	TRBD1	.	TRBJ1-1	CASRAGTGNTEAFF	TGTGCCAGCAGGGCCGGGACAGGGAACACTGAAGCTTTCTTT
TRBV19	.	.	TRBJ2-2	CASSRGAETGELFF	TGTGCCAGTAGCAGGGGGGCAGAAACCGGGGAGCTGTTTTTT
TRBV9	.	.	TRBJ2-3	CASSVGGDRVDTQYF	TGTGCCAGCAGCGTAGGGGGCGACCGGGTAGATACGCAGTATTTT
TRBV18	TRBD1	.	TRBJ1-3	CASSPTLTGTGNTIYF	TGTGCCAGCTCACCCACTTTGACAGGGACTGGAAACACCATATATTTT
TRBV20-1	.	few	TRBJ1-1	CSASGQLNTEAFF	TGCAGTGCTAGTGGACAGCTGAACACTGAAGCTTTCTTT
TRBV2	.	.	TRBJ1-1	CAKYRDTEAFF	TGTGCCAAATACAGAGACACTGAAGCTTTCTTT
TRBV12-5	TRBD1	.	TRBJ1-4	CASGLEFRQGSEKLFF	TGTGCTAGTGGTTTGGAATTTAGACAGGGCAGCGAAAAACTGTTTTTT
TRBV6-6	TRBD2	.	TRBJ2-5	CASSYPAGARETQYF	TGTGCCAGCAGTTACCCCGCGGGAGCGAGAGAGACCCAGTACTTC
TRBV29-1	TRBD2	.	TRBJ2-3	CSVPGSGTSGRPGVGDTQYF	TGCAGCGTTCCTGGGTCGGGTACTAGCGGGAGGCCAGGGGTAGGAGATACGCAGTATTTT
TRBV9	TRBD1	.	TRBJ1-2	CASSVGAGGLNYGYTF	TGTGCCAGCAGCGTAGGGGCAGGGGGCCTCAACTATGGCTACACCTTC
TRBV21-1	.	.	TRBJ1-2	CASGPRDRVCYTF	TGTGCCAGCGGTCCCCGGGACAGGGTTTGCTACACCTTC